These 16 T cell receptor beta chains came from one sample sequenced in a study of blood T cell repertoires in COVID-19. Repertoires were generated with immunoSEQ multiplex PCR, while TCRdb's copy carries only in-frame clones and drops some. The sample lists 150,000 to 200,000 clones, around 81% occurring once. Source material: PBMCs or T cells enriched from blood (not recorded which). The origin of the receptors is a man in his forties who had recovered from COVID-19.

The genes are TRBV19 and TRBJ1-1; D is unresolved. The CDR3 is 12 amino acids. Trimming took off 7 bases at V and 1 base at J, with 7 bases between the two ends. The germline CDR1 and CDR2 sequences are LNHDA and SQIVND (reference sequence). Here the CDR3 DNA reads TGTGCCAGTATCTCCCCGAACACTGAAGCTTTCTTT. Encoded protein: CASISPNTEAFF.

V and J are TRBV3-1 (or the pseudogene TRBV3-2) and TRBJ2-2; D gene ambiguous. V was shortened by 2 bases and J by 3 bases, with 4 bases between the two germline ends. Germline values: CDR1 LGHDT, CDR2 YNNKEL (reference sequence). The CDR3 has 13 residues. CDR3 bases: TGTGCCAGCAGCCAAAGAGACACCGGGGAGCTGTTTTTT. Protein sequence: CASSQRDTGELFF.

This sequence joins TRBV9 and TRBJ2-3; 8 nucleotides match TRBD2. Trimming cost V 4 bases and J 3 bases; bases outside gene matches: 16. CDR3 length equals 18 residues. CDR1 and CDR2 (germline): SGDLS, YYNGEE. The chain's CDR3 is CASSSLPGGGPGTDTQYF. The CDR3 DNA reads as TGTGCCAGCAGCAGCCTCCCCGGGGGGGGGCCGGGGACAGATACGCAGTATTTT.

This clone was observed a few times. The chain recombines TRBV6-5 with TRBJ1-5, with 10 bases fitting TRBD1. From germline, CDR1 is MNHEY and CDR2 SVGAGI. CDR3 size: 14 residues. V trimming: 4 bases; J trimming: 7 bases; junction bases outside the gene matches: 4. CDR3 DNA: TGTGCCAGCAGTTCCGGGACAGGGGCCCAGCCCCAGCATTTT. Translated: CASSSGTGAQPQHF.

This chain joins TRBV7-2 and TRBJ2-2, with D possibly being TRBD1 (6 bases). The CDR3 totals 17 residues. CDR1 is SGHTA and CDR2 is FQGNSA in the germline V gene. V was clipped by 5 bases and J by 2 bases, with 18 bases between them. The CDR3 loop reads CASSPDLRTANTGELFF. The CDR3 DNA reads as TGTGCCAGCAGCCCGGACCTTAGGACAGCTAACACCGGGGAGCTGTTTTTT.

The chain links TRBV2 to TRBJ1-4; D call uncertain. The germline CDR1 and CDR2 sequences are SNHLY and FYNNEI. The CDR3 loop spans 13 amino acids. V lost 5 bases and J 6 bases, leaving 10 bases between the germline ends. Written as DNA, the CDR3 is TGTGCCAGCAGTCCGGGTAACCATGAAAAACTGTTTTTT. Its translation is CASSPGNHEKLFF.

This sequence joins TRBV2 and TRBJ2-5; 7 bases map to TRBD1. J lost 1 base, V lost 8 bases, and 7 bases had no gene match. CDR1 is SNHLY and CDR2 is FYNNEI in the germline V gene. The CDR3 consists of 14 residues. The CDR3: CASLAGTAQETQYF. The CDR3 DNA sequence: TGTGCCAGCTTAGCCGGGACAGCCCAAGAGACCCAGTACTTC.

V gene TRBV6-5 combines with J gene TRBJ2-7, with D possibly being TRBD1 (5 bases). V lost 0 bases and J 3 bases, leaving 9 bases between the germline ends. CDR3 length equals 14 residues. Germline CDR1 is MNHEY and CDR2 is SVGAGI. The CDR3 reads CASSYSSDSYEQYF. Written as DNA, the CDR3 is TGTGCCAGCAGTTACTCGTCCGACAGCTACGAGCAGTACTTC.

This chain connects TRBV7-9 to TRBJ2-5; perhaps TRBD1 as D (5 bases). Per the germline V gene, CDR1 is SEHNR and CDR2 is FQNEAQ (reference sequence). V lost 5 bases, J lost 7 bases, and 14 bases lay in between. The CDR3 runs 13 residues. The CDR3 loop is CASSGSREGTQYF. In nucleotides, the CDR3 is TGTGCCAGCAGCGGATCCAGGGAAGGGACCCAGTACTTC.

A few counts support this clone. V and J are TRBV7-9 and TRBJ2-7, with 8 bases fitting TRBD1. The germline V gene encodes CDR1 SEHNR and CDR2 FQNEAQ (reference sequence). V lost 8 bases to trimming and J lost 5 bases; unmatched junction nucleotides: 5. This CDR3 contains 12 residues. CDR3 DNA sequence: TGTGCCAGCGCCAGGGGGCTCCACGAGCAGTACTTC. It codes for CASARGLHEQYF.

The rearrangement joins TRBV3-1 (or the pseudogene TRBV3-2) to TRBJ1-6; possibly TRBD1 for D (6 bases). There are 13 residues in the CDR3. V was clipped by 8 bases and J by 10 bases, with 15 bases between them. The germline V gene has CDR1 LGHDT and CDR2 YNNKEL (reference sequence). The CDR3 protein is CASATGKESPLHF. CDR3 sequence (DNA): TGTGCCAGCGCAACAGGGAAGGAATCACCCCTCCACTTT.

This chain joins TRBV30 and TRBJ1-1, with no clear D. The CDR3 is 11 amino acids. Germline CDR1 GTSNPN, CDR2 SVGIG (reference sequence). Trimming took 2 bases from V and 5 from J, leaving 6 bases between them. The CDR3 sequence: CAWSSVTEAFF. DNA of the CDR3: TGTGCCTGGAGTTCTGTTACTGAAGCTTTCTTT.

This rearrangement joins TRBV19 to TRBJ2-2; the match to TRBD2 covers 8 bases. The germline V gene encodes CDR1 LNHDA and CDR2 SQIVND (reference sequence). The CDR3 loop spans 14 amino acids. V lost 5 bases to trimming and J lost 4 bases; unmatched junction nucleotides: 3. The CDR3 DNA is TGTGCCAGTAGTCTCGGGGGGGCCACCGGGGAGCTGTTTTTT. Protein product: CASSLGGATGELFF.

V and J are TRBV12-3 or TRBV12-4 and TRBJ1-1; D is uncertain. There are 13 residues in the CDR3. Trimming took off 2 bases at V and 1 base at J, with 5 bases between the two ends. CDR3 loop: CASSLHGNTEAFF. The CDR3 region has the DNA TGTGCCAGCAGTTTACACGGGAACACTGAAGCTTTCTTT.

The chain employs TRBV5-4 and TRBJ2-3; 10 positions agree with TRBD2. The CDR3 is 15 residues long. The germline gives CDR1 SGHNT, CDR2 YYREEE (reference sequence). Unmatched junction bases numbered 3, after V lost 3 bases and J lost 2 bases. CDR3 sequence: CASSSAGGPTDTQYF. DNA of the CDR3: TGTGCCAGCAGCTCAGCGGGGGGGCCCACAGATACGCAGTATTTT. Supplemented by reference TRBV5-4 and TRBJ2-3, the full variable domain reads ETGVTQSPTHLIKTRGQQVTLRCSSQSGHNTVSWYQQALGQGPQFIFQYYREEENGRGNFPPRFSGLQFPNYSSELNVNALELDDSALYLCASSSAGGPTDTQYFGPGTRLTVL.

The V call is TRBV5-1, the J call TRBJ2-5; the match to TRBD2 covers 15 bases. The CDR3 is 17 residues long. Germline CDR1 and CDR2: SGHRS and YFSETQ. J lost 5 bases, V lost 3 bases, and 8 bases had no gene match. In DNA, the CDR3 is TGCGCCAGCAGCTACGGATCCGGACTAGCGGGAGGGGAGACCCAGTACTTC. Its protein is CASSYGSGLAGGETQYF. Looking up the rest from reference TRBV5-1 and TRBJ2-5 gives the full variable domain: KAGVTQTPRYLIKTRGQQVTLSCSPISGHRSVSWYQQTPGQGLQFLFEYFSETQRNKGNFPGRFSGRQFSNSRSEMNVSTLELGDSALYLCASSYGSGLAGGETQYFGPGTRLLVL.